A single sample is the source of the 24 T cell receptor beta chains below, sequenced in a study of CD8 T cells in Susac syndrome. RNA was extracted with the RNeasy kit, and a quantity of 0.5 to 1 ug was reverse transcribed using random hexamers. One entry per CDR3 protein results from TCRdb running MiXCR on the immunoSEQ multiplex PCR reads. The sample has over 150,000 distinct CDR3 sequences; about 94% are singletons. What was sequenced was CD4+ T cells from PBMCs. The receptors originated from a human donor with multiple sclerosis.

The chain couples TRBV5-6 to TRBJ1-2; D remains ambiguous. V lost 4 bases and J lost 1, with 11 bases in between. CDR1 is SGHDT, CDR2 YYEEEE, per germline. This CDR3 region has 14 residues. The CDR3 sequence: CASSRRELNYGYTF. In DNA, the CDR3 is TGTGCCAGCAGCCGGCGGGAACTTAACTATGGCTACACCTTC. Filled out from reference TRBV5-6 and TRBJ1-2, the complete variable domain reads DAGVTQSPTHLIKTRGQQVTLRCSPKSGHDTVSWYQQALGQGPQFIFQYYEEEERQRGNFPDRFSGHQFPNYSSELNVNALLLGDSALYLCASSRRELNYGYTFGSGTRLTVV.

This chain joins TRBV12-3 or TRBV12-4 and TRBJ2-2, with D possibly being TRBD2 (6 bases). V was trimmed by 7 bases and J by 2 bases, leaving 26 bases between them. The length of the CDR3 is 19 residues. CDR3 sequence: CASTPSMRGPSPNTGELFF. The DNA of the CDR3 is TGTGCCAGCACCCCATCTATGCGGGGCCCCTCCCCAAACACCGGGGAGCTGTTTTTT.

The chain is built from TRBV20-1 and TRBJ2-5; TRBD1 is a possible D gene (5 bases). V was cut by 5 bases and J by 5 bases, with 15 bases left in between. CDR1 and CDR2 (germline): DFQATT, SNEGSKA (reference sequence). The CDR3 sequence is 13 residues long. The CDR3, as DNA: TGCAGTGCTGATCAGGGATCTCGGGAGACCCAGTACTTC. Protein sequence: CSADQGSRETQYF.

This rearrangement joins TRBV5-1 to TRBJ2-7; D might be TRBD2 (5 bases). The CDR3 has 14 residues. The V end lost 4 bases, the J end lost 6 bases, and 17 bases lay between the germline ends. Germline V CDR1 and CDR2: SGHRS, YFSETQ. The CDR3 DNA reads TGCGCCAGCAGCCTGGGGAGATCTCGGGCCGAGCAGTACTTC. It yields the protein CASSLGRSRAEQYF.

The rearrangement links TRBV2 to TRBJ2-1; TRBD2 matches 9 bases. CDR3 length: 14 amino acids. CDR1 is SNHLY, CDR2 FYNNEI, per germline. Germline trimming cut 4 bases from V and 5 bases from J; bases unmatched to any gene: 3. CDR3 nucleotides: TGTGCCAGCAGTGTAGCGGGAGCCGACAATGAGCAGTTCTTC. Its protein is CASSVAGADNEQFF.

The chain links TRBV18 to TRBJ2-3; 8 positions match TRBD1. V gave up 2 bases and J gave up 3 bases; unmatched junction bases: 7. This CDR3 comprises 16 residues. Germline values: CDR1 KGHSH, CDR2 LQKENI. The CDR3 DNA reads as TGTGCCAGCTCACCATGGCCCAGGGGGCAGACAGATACGCAGTATTTT. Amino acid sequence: CASSPWPRGQTDTQYF. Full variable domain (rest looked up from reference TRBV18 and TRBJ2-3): NAGVMQNPRHLVRRRGQEARLRCSPMKGHSHVYWYRQLPEEGLKFMVYLQKENIIDESGMPKERFSAEFPKEGPSILRIQQVVRGDSAAYFCASSPWPRGQTDTQYFGPGTRLTVL.

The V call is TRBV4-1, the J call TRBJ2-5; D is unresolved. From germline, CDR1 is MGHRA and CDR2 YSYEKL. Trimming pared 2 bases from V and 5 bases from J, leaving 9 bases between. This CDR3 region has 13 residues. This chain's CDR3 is CASSQILGETQYF. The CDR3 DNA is TGCGCCAGCAGCCAAATCCTAGGGGAGACCCAGTACTTC.

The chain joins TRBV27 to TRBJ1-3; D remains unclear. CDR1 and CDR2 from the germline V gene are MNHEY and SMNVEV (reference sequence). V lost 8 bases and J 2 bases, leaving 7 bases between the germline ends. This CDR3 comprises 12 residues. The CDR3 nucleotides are TGTGCCAGCGGCGTTCCTGGAAACACCATATATTTT. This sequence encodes CASGVPGNTIYF.

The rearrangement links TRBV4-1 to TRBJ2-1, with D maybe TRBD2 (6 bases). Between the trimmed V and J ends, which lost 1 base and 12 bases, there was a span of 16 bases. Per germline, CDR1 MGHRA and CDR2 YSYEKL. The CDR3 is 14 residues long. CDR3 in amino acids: CASSQVGIGGGQFF. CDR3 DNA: TGCGCCAGCAGCCAAGTTGGGATCGGGGGTGGGCAGTTCTTC.

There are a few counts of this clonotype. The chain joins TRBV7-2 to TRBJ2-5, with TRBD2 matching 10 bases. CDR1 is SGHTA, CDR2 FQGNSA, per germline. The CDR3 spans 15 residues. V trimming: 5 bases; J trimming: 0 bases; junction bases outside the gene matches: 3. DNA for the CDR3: TGTGCCAGCAGCCGACTAGCGGGTAACCAAGAGACCCAGTACTTC. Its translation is CASSRLAGNQETQYF. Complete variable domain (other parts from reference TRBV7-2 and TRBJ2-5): GAGVSQSPSNKVTEKGKDVELRCDPISGHTALYWYRQSLGQGLEFLIYFQGNSAPDKSGLPSDRFSAERTGGSVSTLTIQRTQQEDSAVYLCASSRLAGNQETQYFGPGTRLLVL.

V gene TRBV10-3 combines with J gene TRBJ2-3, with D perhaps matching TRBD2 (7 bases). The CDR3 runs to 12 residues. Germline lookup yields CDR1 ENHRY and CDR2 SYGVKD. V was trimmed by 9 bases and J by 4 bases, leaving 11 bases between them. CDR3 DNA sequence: TGTGCCATTGGGGGGGCCTCAGATACGCAGTATTTT. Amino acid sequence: CAIGGASDTQYF.

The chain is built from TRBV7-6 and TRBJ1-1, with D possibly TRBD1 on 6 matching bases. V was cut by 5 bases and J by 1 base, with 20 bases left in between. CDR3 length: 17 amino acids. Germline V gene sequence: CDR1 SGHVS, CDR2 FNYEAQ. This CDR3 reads CASSPLAWQGRNTEAFF. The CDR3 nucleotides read TGTGCCAGCAGCCCTCTGGCCTGGCAGGGGAGGAACACTGAAGCTTTCTTT.

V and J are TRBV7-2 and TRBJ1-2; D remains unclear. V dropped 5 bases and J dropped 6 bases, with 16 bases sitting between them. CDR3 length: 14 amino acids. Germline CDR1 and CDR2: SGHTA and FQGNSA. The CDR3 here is CASSDRGQVHGYTF. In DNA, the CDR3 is TGTGCCAGCAGCGATAGAGGCCAGGTGCATGGCTACACCTTC.

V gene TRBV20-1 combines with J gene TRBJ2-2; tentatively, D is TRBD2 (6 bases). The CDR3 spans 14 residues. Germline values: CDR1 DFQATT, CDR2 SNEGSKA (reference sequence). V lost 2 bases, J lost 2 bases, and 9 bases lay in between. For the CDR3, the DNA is TGCAGTGCTAGATGGGACTTCAACACCGGGGAGCTGTTTTTT. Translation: CSARWDFNTGELFF.

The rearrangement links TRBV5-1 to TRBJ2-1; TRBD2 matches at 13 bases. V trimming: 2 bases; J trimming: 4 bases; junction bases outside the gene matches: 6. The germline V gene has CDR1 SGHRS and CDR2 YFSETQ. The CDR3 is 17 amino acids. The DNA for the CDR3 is TGCGCCAGCAGCTTCGGACTAGCGGGGGATTCTTACAATGAGCAGTTCTTC. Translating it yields CASSFGLAGDSYNEQFF.

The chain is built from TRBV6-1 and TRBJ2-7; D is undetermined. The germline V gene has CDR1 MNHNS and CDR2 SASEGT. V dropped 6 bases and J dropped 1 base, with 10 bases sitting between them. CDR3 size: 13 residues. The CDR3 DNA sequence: TGTGCCAGCAGGCTCTGGGCTTCCTACGAGCAGTACTTC. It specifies CASRLWASYEQYF.

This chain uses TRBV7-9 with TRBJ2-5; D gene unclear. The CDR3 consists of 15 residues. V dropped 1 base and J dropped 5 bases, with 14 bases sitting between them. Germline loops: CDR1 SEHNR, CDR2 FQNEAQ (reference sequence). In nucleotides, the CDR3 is TGTGCCAGCAGCTTAGGTAGCCTCGCCAGGGAGACCCAGTACTTC. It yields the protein CASSLGSLARETQYF. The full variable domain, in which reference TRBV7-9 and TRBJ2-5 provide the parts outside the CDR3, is DTGVSQNPRHKITKRGQNVTFRCDPISEHNRLYWYRQTLGQGPEFLTYFQNEAQLEKSRLLSDRFSAERPKGSFSTLEIQRTEQGDSAMYLCASSLGSLARETQYFGPGTRLLVL.

The CDR3 loop reads CASSQGTSAGGYGYTF. The DNA of the CDR3 is TGCGCCAGCAGCCAAGGGACAAGCGCAGGGGGCTATGGCTACACCTTC. This chain links TRBV4-3 with TRBJ1-2; 7 bases are a match to TRBD1. Germline CDR1 reads LGHNA; CDR2 reads YSLEER. This CDR3 is built from 16 residues. Trimming removed 1 base from V and 4 bases from J; junction bases left unmatched: 9.

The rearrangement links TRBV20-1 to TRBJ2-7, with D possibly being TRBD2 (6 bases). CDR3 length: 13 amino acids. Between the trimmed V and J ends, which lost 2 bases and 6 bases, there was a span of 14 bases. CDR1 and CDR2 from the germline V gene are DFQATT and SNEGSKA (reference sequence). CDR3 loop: CSARRSTRSEQYF. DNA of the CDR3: TGCAGTGCTAGACGCTCGACTAGAAGCGAGCAGTACTTC.

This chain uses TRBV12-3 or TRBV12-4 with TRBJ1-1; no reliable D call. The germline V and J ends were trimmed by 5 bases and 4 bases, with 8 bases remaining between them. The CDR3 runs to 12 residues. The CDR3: CASSGTTTEAFF. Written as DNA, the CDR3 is TGTGCCAGCAGTGGAACGACCACTGAAGCTTTCTTT.

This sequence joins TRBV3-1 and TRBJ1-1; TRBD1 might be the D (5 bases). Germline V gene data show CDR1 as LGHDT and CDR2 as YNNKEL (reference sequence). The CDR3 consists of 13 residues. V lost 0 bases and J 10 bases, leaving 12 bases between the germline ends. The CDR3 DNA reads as TGTGCCAGCAGCCAAGAGGGCAGGGCGCCAGCTTTCTTT. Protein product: CASSQEGRAPAFF.

In DNA, the CDR3 is TGCAGTGCTAGTGCGGGGGCCTACGAGCAGTACTTC. Protein sequence: CSASAGAYEQYF. This chain uses TRBV20-1 with TRBJ2-7; 7 nucleotides match TRBD2. Per germline, CDR1 DFQATT and CDR2 SNEGSKA (reference sequence). After removal of 3 bases from V and 2 bases from J, the junction contained 1 base not matched to a gene. CDR3 length equals 12 residues.

The CDR3 bases are TGTGCCAGCTCATCAACGGGACTAGGAGGTTACGAGCAGTACTTC. Protein sequence: CASSSTGLGGYEQYF. The V and J genes are TRBV18 and TRBJ2-7; 8 positions match TRBD2. Germline lookup yields CDR1 KGHSH and CDR2 LQKENI. CDR3 length: 15 residues. Trimming took 5 bases from V and 4 from J; bases not matched to a gene: 10.

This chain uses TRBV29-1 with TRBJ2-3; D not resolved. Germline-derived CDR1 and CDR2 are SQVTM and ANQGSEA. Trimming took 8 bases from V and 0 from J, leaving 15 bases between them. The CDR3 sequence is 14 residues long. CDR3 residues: CSFLPAVSTDTQYF. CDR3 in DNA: TGCAGCTTCCTCCCCGCGGTGAGCACAGATACGCAGTATTTT.